This T cell receptor beta chain derives from a study of blood T cell repertoires in COVID-19. Study context: The United States, Italy and Spain were the sources of the acute and convalescent COVID-19 samples. In each case, the material was cDNA or gDNA derived from T cells, B-cell-depleted T cells, or PBMCs.

Germline values: CDR1 MRHNA, CDR2 SNTAGT. Trimming at V came to 9 bases and at J to 5 bases, leaving 5 bases not matched to a gene. This CDR3 is built from 13 residues. The assay was immunoSEQ multiplex PCR, and TCRdb's table has in-frame clones only and misses some. The table has 150,000 to 200,000 clones, around 80% seen once. Sequenced material: peripheral blood. This chain links TRBV6-4 with TRBJ2-1, with TRBD2 matching over 9 bases. This receptor was identified in an elderly woman with acute or convalescent COVID-19. CDR3 sequence: CASRAGGNNEQFF. The CDR3 DNA reads TGTGCCAGTAGAGCGGGGGGCAACAATGAGCAGTTCTTC.